Sequencing of this T cell receptor (beta chain) was carried out in a study of T cells in Graves' hyperthyroidism and ophthalmopathy. The study, taken as a whole, reports: Most clonotypes expanded in thyroid above 0.001 were likewise present in blood.

This clonotype was seen repeatedly, ten times or more. Antigen: not known. RNA transcripts provided the source from which TCR beta CDR3 regions were amplified. During a first-round RT-PCR of the TCR CDR3, the HTBI primer set was used. TCRdb re-analysed the multiplex PCR reads in MiXCR, keeping a single row per CDR3 protein. Altogether hundreds of thousands of distinct CDR3 sequences are present, about 16% being singletons, with the ten largest covering less than 4.5%. CDR3 size: 15 residues. V trimming: 3 bases; J trimming: 3 bases; junction bases outside the gene matches: 7. Germline assignment: CDR1 MNHEY and CDR2 SMNVEV (reference sequence). Calling Graves' hyperthyroidism stable meant ophthalmopathy did not progress within 18 months. Hyperthyroidism had been newly diagnosed in patients aged 18 to 65, and its duration was under 2 months.

The receptor was isolated from a woman younger than 45 with Graves' hyperthyroidism. This chain joins TRBV27 and TRBJ2-7; 8 nucleotides align to TRBD2. The sample consisted of blood. The DNA of the CDR3 is TGTGCCAGCAGTTTCGGGGGGGGGCTGAACTACGAGCAGTACTTC. This sequence encodes CASSFGGGLNYEQYF.